Following are 31 T cell receptor beta chains from one sample sequenced in a study of blood T cell repertoires in COVID-19. Sequenced by immunoSEQ multiplex PCR; TCRdb stores in-frame clones only, minus some. The sample has roughly 90,000 clones; approximately 80% are singletons. The sequencing input was peripheral blood. The source of these receptors is a woman in her seventies with acute or convalescent COVID-19.

The chain carries TRBV5-1 and TRBJ1-1; the D gene is possibly TRBD1 (5 bases). CDR1 is SGHRS, CDR2 YFSETQ, per germline. This CDR3 contains 16 residues. Between the trimmed V and J ends, which lost 5 bases and 1 base, there was a span of 18 bases. Here the CDR3 reads CASRDRGSPSNTEAFF. DNA of the CDR3: TGCGCCAGCAGGGACCGGGGGAGCCCGTCGAACACTGAAGCTTTCTTT.

The chain joins TRBV5-1 to TRBJ2-2; D is undetermined. CDR1 and CDR2 from the germline V gene are SGHRS and YFSETQ. Trimming took 0 bases from V and 1 from J, leaving 16 bases between them. The CDR3 consists of 18 residues. Here the CDR3 reads CASSLEGLWAVNTGELFF. The CDR3 bases are TGCGCCAGCAGCTTGGAAGGTCTATGGGCAGTGAACACCGGGGAGCTGTTTTTT.

This chain joins TRBV28 and TRBJ2-2, with 9 positions matching TRBD1. Trimming took 8 bases from V and 5 from J; bases not matched to a gene: 6. The CDR3 sequence is 14 residues long. Germline V CDR1 and CDR2: MDHEN, SYDVKM. The CDR3 loop is CASRWDRDTGELFF. The CDR3, as DNA: TGTGCCAGCCGATGGGACAGGGATACCGGGGAGCTGTTTTTT.

This rearrangement joins TRBV5-4 to TRBJ2-5, with 10 bases aligning to TRBD1. The CDR3 has 15 residues. The trim removed 4 bases at V and 5 bases at J, leaving 8 bases unmatched. Per germline, CDR1 SGHNT and CDR2 YYREEE (reference sequence). The CDR3 nucleotides are TGTGCCAGCAGCAGGGGGACAGGGGCCCCGGAGACCCAGTACTTC. It yields the protein CASSRGTGAPETQYF.

This clone occurred a few times. This chain connects TRBV25-1 to TRBJ2-1; a weak D match, TRBD1 (6 bases). The CDR3 loop spans 14 amino acids. V lost 8 bases and J lost 0, with 11 bases in between. From germline, CDR1 is MGHDK and CDR2 SYGVNS. CDR3 DNA sequence: TGTGCCAGCCAAAGGGGGATCTCCTACAATGAGCAGTTCTTC. This codes for CASQRGISYNEQFF.

This clone was observed at least ten times. The V gene is TRBV7-3, the J gene TRBJ2-3; D perhaps matches TRBD1 (5 bases). Deletions cut 5 bases from V and 5 bases from J, with 11 bases between. Germline V lookup: CDR1 SGHTA, CDR2 FQGTGA. The CDR3 loop spans 13 amino acids. Written as DNA, the CDR3 is TGTGCCAGCAGCCCTTTCCAGGGAGATACGCAGTATTTT. Its protein is CASSPFQGDTQYF.

Here the CDR3 reads CASSLAPRLSGGPGNNEQFF. CDR3 nucleotide sequence: TGTGCCAGCAGCTTAGCGCCCCGACTAAGCGGGGGGCCAGGGAACAATGAGCAGTTCTTC. This sequence joins TRBV7-2 and TRBJ2-1; 9 positions match TRBD2. With V trimmed by 0 bases and J by 5 bases, 17 bases remained unmatched. Germline-derived CDR1 and CDR2 are SGHTA and FQGNSA. The CDR3 runs to 20 residues. The variable domain in full, with the rest retrieved from reference TRBV7-2 and TRBJ2-1, is GAGVSQSPSNKVTEKGKDVELRCDPISGHTALYWYRQSLGQGLEFLIYFQGNSAPDKSGLPSDRFSAERTGGSVSTLTIQRTQQEDSAVYLCASSLAPRLSGGPGNNEQFFGPGTRLTVL.

This clone has at least ten counts. V usage is TRBV6-5 and J usage is TRBJ2-2; D is ambiguous. The V gene lost 5 bases and the J gene lost 5 bases, with 6 bases spanning the gap. Per the germline V gene, CDR1 is MNHEY and CDR2 is SVGAGI. The CDR3 runs to 12 residues. DNA for the CDR3: TGTGCCAGCAGTACTGTGACCGGGGAGCTGTTTTTT. Residues: CASSTVTGELFF.

The rearrangement links TRBV4-3 to TRBJ2-2; no definite D call. V lost 0 bases to trimming and J lost 6 bases, with 8 bases between them. There are 14 residues in the CDR3. Per the germline V gene, CDR1 is LGHNA and CDR2 is YSLEER. The CDR3 loop reads CASSQDWAPGELFF. The CDR3 DNA reads TGCGCCAGCAGCCAAGATTGGGCTCCCGGGGAGCTGTTTTTT.

V and J are TRBV7-9 and TRBJ1-2; 10 nucleotides line up with TRBD1. V shed 1 base, J shed 7 bases, and the junction held 12 bases outside the gene matches. Per the germline V gene, CDR1 is SEHNR and CDR2 is FQNEAQ (reference sequence). The CDR3 runs 17 residues. The CDR3, as DNA: TGTGCCAGCAGCTTAGACGGGACAGGGGTGGTTTATTCTGGCTACACCTTC. Its translation is CASSLDGTGVVYSGYTF.

This rearrangement joins TRBV30 to TRBJ2-3, with 10 bases identical to TRBD2. Germline lookup yields CDR1 GTSNPN and CDR2 SVGIG (reference sequence). The CDR3 is made up of 15 amino acids. J gave up 0 bases and V 3 bases, and 3 bases lay outside the gene matches. The CDR3 is CAWSWGLASTDTQYF. In DNA form, the CDR3 reads TGTGCCTGGAGCTGGGGACTAGCGAGCACAGATACGCAGTATTTT. Together with reference TRBV30 and TRBJ2-3, the CDR3 gives the full variable domain: SQTIHQWPATLVQPVGSPLSLECTVEGTSNPNLYWYRQAAGRGLQLLFYSVGIGQISSEVPQNLSASRPQDRQFILSSKKLLLSDSGFYLCAWSWGLASTDTQYFGPGTRLTVL.

This clone was seen just once. The chain joins TRBV5-4 to TRBJ2-1; 14 positions agree with TRBD2. CDR3 size: 15 residues. After removal of 4 bases from V and 9 bases from J, the junction contained 6 bases not matched to a gene. The germline V gene encodes CDR1 SGHNT and CDR2 YYREEE (reference sequence). The CDR3 bases are TGTGCCAGCAGCGCCGGGACTAGCGGGGGATTTGAGCAGTTCTTC. Translation: CASSAGTSGGFEQFF.

This clone was picked up many times. V gene TRBV19 combines with J gene TRBJ1-1, with TRBD1 identical over 8 bases. Trimming took 6 bases from V and 3 from J; bases not matched to a gene: 3. Per germline, CDR1 LNHDA and CDR2 SQIVND (reference sequence). This CDR3 comprises 13 residues. CDR3 sequence reads: CASSGQGYTEAFF. The DNA of the CDR3 is TGTGCCAGTAGCGGACAGGGATACACTGAAGCTTTCTTT.

The chain uses TRBV6-5 and TRBJ1-5; 10 bases are shared with TRBD1. The junction had 1 base not matched to a gene; V was cut back by 6 bases and J by 2 bases. The CDR3 has 14 amino acids. CDR1 is MNHEY, CDR2 SVGAGI, per germline. Here the CDR3 DNA reads TGTGCCAGCAGGGGGACAGGGGGCAATCAGCCCCAGCATTTT. Translation: CASRGTGGNQPQHF.

V usage is TRBV29-1 and J usage is TRBJ2-3; D not certain. The CDR3 totals 13 residues. Trimming removed 4 bases from V and 0 bases from J, with 8 bases in between. Germline CDR1 SQVTM, CDR2 ANQGSEA. CDR3 residues: CSVGMTSTDTQYF. CDR3 nucleotide sequence: TGCAGCGTTGGGATGACTAGCACAGATACGCAGTATTTT.

V and J are TRBV5-4 and TRBJ2-7, with TRBD2 matching 12 bases. V lost 4 bases and J lost 2; bases outside the gene matches: 4. Germline lookup yields CDR1 SGHNT and CDR2 YYREEE (reference sequence). The CDR3 length is 15 residues. In DNA form, the CDR3 reads TGTGCCAGCAGCCTAGCGGGAGGGAACCCCTACGAGCAGTACTTC. Its translation is CASSLAGGNPYEQYF.

Only a few counts were recorded for this clone. The chain carries TRBV24-1 and TRBJ2-3; 11 nucleotides align to TRBD2. With 6 bases clipped from V and 3 bases from J, the junction kept 4 bases outside the gene matches. This CDR3 is built from 15 residues. Germline V CDR1 and CDR2: KGHDR, SFDVKD. The CDR3: CATSPGTSGTDTQYF. For the CDR3, the DNA is TGTGCCACCAGTCCCGGGACTAGCGGAACAGATACGCAGTATTTT.

CDR3 DNA sequence: TGTGCCAGCAGTTTTCATACTAGCGGGAGGGCCTCAATTGAGCAGTTCTTC. Amino acids: CASSFHTSGRASIEQFF. The chain recombines TRBV27 with TRBJ2-1; 13 positions agree with TRBD2. V trimming: 3 bases; J trimming: 9 bases; junction bases outside the gene matches: 11. The CDR3 is 17 residues long. Germline values: CDR1 MNHEY, CDR2 SMNVEV (reference sequence).

The rearrangement uses TRBV7-9 and TRBJ2-1, with TRBD2 as a possible D gene (7 bases). This CDR3 region has 14 residues. The V end lost 3 bases, the J end lost 6 bases, and 12 bases lay between the germline ends. Germline CDR1 is SEHNR and CDR2 is FQNEAQ (reference sequence). The CDR3, as DNA: TGTGCCAGCAGCTTCGCGGGGGCCCGCAATGAGCAGTTCTTC. Translation gives CASSFAGARNEQFF. Supplemented by reference TRBV7-9 and TRBJ2-1, the full variable domain reads DTGVSQNPRHKITKRGQNVTFRCDPISEHNRLYWYRQTLGQGPEFLTYFQNEAQLEKSRLLSDRFSAERPKGSFSTLEIQRTEQGDSAMYLCASSFAGARNEQFFGPGTRLTVL.

This chain uses TRBV19 with TRBJ1-3; a weak D match, TRBD1 (6 bases). V lost 6 bases and J lost 1, with 10 bases in between. Germline CDR1 reads LNHDA; CDR2 reads SQIVND (reference sequence). The CDR3 is 14 amino acids. CDR3 loop: CASSPTGSGNTIYF. In DNA form, the CDR3 reads TGTGCCAGTAGCCCGACAGGTTCTGGAAACACCATATATTTT.

The J gene is TRBJ2-1, the V gene TRBV6-5; TRBD2 matches 10 bases. CDR3 length equals 15 residues. The junction had 11 bases not matched to a gene; V was cut back by 6 bases and J by 9 bases. The germline V gene encodes CDR1 MNHEY and CDR2 SVGAGI. This chain's CDR3 is CASRSSGGTGGEQFF. CDR3 sequence (DNA): TGTGCCAGCAGATCTAGCGGGGGCACAGGGGGTGAGCAGTTCTTC.

The V call is TRBV14, the J call TRBJ2-1; 10 bases are shared with TRBD1. Unmatched junction bases numbered 7, after V lost 4 bases and J lost 7 bases. The CDR3 sequence is 15 residues long. Germline V gives CDR1 SGHDN, CDR2 FVKESK. CDR3: CASSLRQGAGNEQFF. CDR3 sequence (DNA): TGTGCCAGCAGCCTCAGACAGGGGGCTGGTAATGAGCAGTTCTTC.

This CDR3 reads CASSYSSGALSYEQYF. The CDR3 DNA follows: TGTGCCAGCAGTTACTCCAGCGGGGCCCTCTCCTACGAGCAGTACTTC. V is TRBV6-2 or TRBV6-3 and J is TRBJ2-7, with TRBD2 matching over 7 bases. Germline-derived CDR1 and CDR2 are MNHEY and SVGEGT. The J segment lost 0 bases and the V segment lost 0 bases, leaving 5 bases of the junction unmatched. The CDR3 is 16 amino acids.

The chain joins TRBV28 to TRBJ1-5, with 7 bases aligning to TRBD1. This CDR3 comprises 15 residues. The germline gives CDR1 MDHEN, CDR2 SYDVKM. The V and J ends lost 7 bases and 2 bases, in that order; junction bases with no gene match: 8. CDR3 in amino acids: CASTPGGGGNQPQHF. The CDR3 DNA sequence: TGTGCCAGCACCCCAGGGGGAGGAGGCAATCAGCCCCAGCATTTT.

The J gene is TRBJ2-3, the V gene TRBV24-1; TRBD2 is a possible D gene (6 bases). V lost 0 bases, J lost 1 base, and 13 bases lay in between. CDR3 length: 17 amino acids. CDR1 and CDR2 (germline): KGHDR, SFDVKD. The CDR3 sequence is CATSDLGRGSGTDTQYF. CDR3 in DNA: TGTGCCACCAGTGATTTGGGCCGGGGGTCGGGCACAGATACGCAGTATTTT.

This clone was detected once. The V and J genes are TRBV11-2 and TRBJ1-5, with 8 bases lining up with TRBD1. The CDR3 sequence is 15 residues long. Germline CDR1 reads SGHAT; CDR2 reads FQNNGV. Germline trimming cut 5 bases from V and 2 bases from J; bases unmatched to any gene: 5. The CDR3 DNA reads TGTGCCAGCAGCCCGGGGACAGGCGGCAATCAGCCCCAGCATTTT. Encoded protein: CASSPGTGGNQPQHF. Full variable domain (outside the CDR3, taken from reference TRBV11-2 and TRBJ1-5): EAGVAQSPRYKIIEKRQSVAFWCNPISGHATLYWYQQILGQGPKLLIQFQNNGVVDDSQLPKDRFSAERLKGVDSTLKIQPAKLEDSAVYLCASSPGTGGNQPQHFGDGTRLSIL.

The rearrangement joins TRBV24-1 to TRBJ2-1, with TRBD2 identical over 13 bases. Germline loops: CDR1 KGHDR, CDR2 SFDVKD. V shed 1 base and J 8 bases; nucleotides not matched to a gene: 4. This CDR3 has 16 residues. The CDR3 loop is CATSDLTSGRGDEQFF. DNA of the CDR3: TGTGCCACCAGTGATTTAACTAGCGGGAGGGGGGATGAGCAGTTCTTC.

The rearrangement joins TRBV5-1 to TRBJ2-7, with 8 bases identical to TRBD2. CDR1 and CDR2 from the germline V gene are SGHRS and YFSETQ. The CDR3 length is 15 residues. J lost 2 bases, V lost 4 bases, and 8 bases had no gene match. The CDR3: CASSLTSGSAYEQYF. For the CDR3, the DNA is TGCGCCAGCAGCCTAACTAGCGGTTCCGCCTACGAGCAGTACTTC. Looking up the rest from reference TRBV5-1 and TRBJ2-7 gives the full variable domain: KAGVTQTPRYLIKTRGQQVTLSCSPISGHRSVSWYQQTPGQGLQFLFEYFSETQRNKGNFPGRFSGRQFSNSRSEMNVSTLELGDSALYLCASSLTSGSAYEQYFGPGTRLTVT.

The rearrangement joins TRBV7-9 to TRBJ2-7; perhaps TRBD1 as D (5 bases). Germline V CDR1 and CDR2: SEHNR, FQNEAQ (reference sequence). V was trimmed by 1 base and J by 0 bases, leaving 7 bases between them. The CDR3 covers 14 residues. The CDR3 DNA is TGTGCCAGCAGCTTAGGGGGCCCCTCCTACGAGCAGTACTTC. It is translated as CASSLGGPSYEQYF.

This chain uses TRBV28 with TRBJ2-7, with 11 positions matching TRBD2. The CDR3 is 16 amino acids. Germline CDR1 MDHEN, CDR2 SYDVKM. V shed 6 bases and J 2 bases; nucleotides not matched to a gene: 9. The CDR3 protein is CASSPPGLADTYEQYF. In nucleotides, the CDR3 is TGTGCCAGCAGCCCCCCGGGACTAGCGGATACCTACGAGCAGTACTTC.

This clone was counted a single time. The V call is TRBV9, the J call TRBJ2-2; 16 nucleotides agree with TRBD2. Germline V lookup: CDR1 SGDLS, CDR2 YYNGEE. After removal of 4 bases from V and 5 bases from J, the junction contained 8 bases not matched to a gene. The CDR3 contains 18 residues. The DNA for the CDR3 is TGTGCCAGCAGCTCCCCGGGACTAGCGGGAGGGGGGACCGGGGAGCTGTTTTTT. Translated, it gives CASSSPGLAGGGTGELFF.